Listed below are T cell receptor beta chains from one sample, sequenced in a study of blood T cell repertoires in COVID-19. Sequenced by immunoSEQ multiplex PCR; TCRdb stores in-frame clones only, minus some. Found here are a few hundred thousand clones, 75% to 90% of them singletons; the top ten hold around 9.5%. Sequenced input: PBMCs or T cells enriched from blood (not recorded which). The receptors were sampled from a woman aged 40 to 50 who had recovered from COVID-19. Each CDR3 is given with its conserved first and last residue. The D gene is left open where the match is weak. Not every row has a clone size; where given, it reads once, few, many or a size class.

v_call	j_call	clone_size	d_call	cdr3_nt	cdr3_aa
TRBV19	TRBJ1-2	-	-	TGTGCCAGTAGTATAAGGGGAAATAGCTATGGCTACACCTTC	CASSIRGNSYGYTF
TRBV28	TRBJ2-7	-	-	TGTGCCAGCAACGACAGGCCGAGCTCCTACGAGCAGTACTTC	CASNDRPSSYEQYF
TRBV18	TRBJ2-7	-	TRBD1	TGTGCCAGCTCCCGGGACAGTACCCAATACGAGCAGTACTTC	CASSRDSTQYEQYF
TRBV5-1	TRBJ2-1	-	TRBD1	TGCGCCAGCAGCTTGGGGGACAGCTACAATGAGCAGTTCTTC	CASSLGDSYNEQFF
TRBV7-8	TRBJ1-1	-	-	TGTGCCAGCAGCTTAGTTCAGGGTGGATACACTGAAGCTTTCTTT	CASSLVQGGYTEAFF
TRBV12-5	TRBJ1-5	-	-	TGTGCTAGTGGCTGGTGGGGGGGTGGCAATCAGCCCCAGCATTTT	CASGWWGGGNQPQHF
TRBV5-1	TRBJ2-1	-	TRBD2	TGCGCCAGCAGCTTGGTAGCGGGAGTAAATGAGCAGTTCTTC	CASSLVAGVNEQFF
TRBV6-6	TRBJ2-3	-	-	TGTGCCAGCAGCCCAATGAGAGATACGCAGTATTTT	CASSPMRDTQYF
TRBV5-6	TRBJ1-2	-	TRBD1	TGTGCCAGCAGCTCTCAGGGACAGAGCTATGGCTACACCTTC	CASSSQGQSYGYTF
TRBV9	TRBJ2-7	-	TRBD1	TGTGCCAGCAGCGTAGGACAGGGGTGGAACGAGCAGTACTTC	CASSVGQGWNEQYF
TRBV4-3	TRBJ2-7	-	-	TGCGCCAGCAGCCAAGATGTAACAGGGGGGGTATACGAGCAGTACTTC	CASSQDVTGGVYEQYF
TRBV28	TRBJ1-2	-	-	TGTGCCAGCAGATCCCACTTGGATGATACTAGTGGGTACACCTTC	CASRSHLDDTSGYTF
TRBV5-6	TRBJ1-2	-	-	TGTGCCAGCAGCTTGGAACGACGTGGTTTAGCTGGCTACACCTTC	CASSLERRGLAGYTF
TRBV30	TRBJ1-5	-	-	TGTGCCTGGAGTTCGGGGGGGGATCAGCCCCAGCATTTT	CAWSSGGDQPQHF
TRBV7-6	TRBJ2-5	-	-	TGTGCCAGCAGCTCGCTCCTGGCAGAGACCCAGTACTTC	CASSSLLAETQYF
TRBV9	TRBJ2-1	-	-	TGTGCCAGCAGCGTCGGGCGGGCCACCTACAATGAGCAGTTCTTC	CASSVGRATYNEQFF
TRBV19	TRBJ1-2	-	-	TGTGCCAGTAGTATGACGGCTACTATCGGAGGCTACACCTTC	CASSMTATIGGYTF
TRBV11-3	TRBJ2-3	once	TRBD1	TGTGCCAGCAGCCCCGCCGGGACAGGGACCACAGATACGCAGTATTTT	CASSPAGTGTTDTQYF
TRBV7-2	TRBJ2-7	-	-	TGTGCCAGCAGGAGGTTTGGGAGCTCCTACGAGCAGTACTTC	CASRRFGSSYEQYF
TRBV11-2	TRBJ1-1	-	TRBD1	TGTGCCAGCAGCTTAGTTATCACGGGACAGCCCTTT	CASSLVITGQPF
TRBV29-1	TRBJ1-2	-	-	TGCAGCGTTGGGCACGAGGACGGGGGTTGGTATGGCTACACCTTC	CSVGHEDGGWYGYTF
TRBV7-6	TRBJ2-5	-	-	TGTGCCAGCATCCCCCCGCGGCGGGACGTTTTAAGAGAGACCCAGTACTTC	CASIPPRRDVLRETQYF
TRBV27	TRBJ2-7	-	-	TGTGCCAGCAGCCAACAGGGAGTTGGCGACGAGCAGTACTTC	CASSQQGVGDEQYF
TRBV7-3	TRBJ2-5	-	-	TGTGCCAGCAGCTTAATGGCGGTAACGGGGACCCAGTACTTC	CASSLMAVTGTQYF
TRBV6-5	TRBJ2-2	-	-	TGTGCCAGCAGTTACTTTAGCGGTGGAAACACCGGGGAGCTGTTTTTT	CASSYFSGGNTGELFF
TRBV7-9	TRBJ2-5	-	-	TGTGCCAGCAGCTTGGGCCAGGCCGGCTGGGAGACCCAGTACTTC	CASSLGQAGWETQYF
TRBV7-9	TRBJ1-6	-	TRBD1	TGTGCCAGCAGCTCAAGAATACAGGGGGGCAATTCACCCCTCCACTTT	CASSSRIQGGNSPLHF
TRBV3-1/TRBV3-2	TRBJ2-5	-	TRBD2	TGTGCCAGCAGCCAACCTTTTAGCGGGAGGGGAGAGACCCAGTACTTC	CASSQPFSGRGETQYF
TRBV7-9	TRBJ1-2	-	TRBD1	TGTGCCAGCAGCTTCCTAGGGGGCGACTATGGCTACACCTTC	CASSFLGGDYGYTF
TRBV27	TRBJ2-7	-	-	TGTGCCAGCAGTTTAATGAACAGCCCCTACGAGCAGTACTTC	CASSLMNSPYEQYF
TRBV7-3	TRBJ2-2	-	TRBD2	TGTGCCAGCAGCTTAGTAGCGGGAGGCCCAAACACCGGGGAGCTGTTTTTT	CASSLVAGGPNTGELFF
TRBV21-1	TRBJ1-5	-	-	TGTGCCAGGGGACAGGGGAGCAATCAGCCCCAGCATTTT	CARGQGSNQPQHF
TRBV7-9	TRBJ1-2	-	-	TGTGCCAGCAGCTCTCCGCAGGGTGGCTACACCTTC	CASSSPQGGYTF